This T cell receptor (beta chain) is from a study of Ad26.COV2.S vaccination and SARS-CoV-2 variants. Regarding the study as a whole: People who got the vaccine had more spike-specific TCR breadth than people who got placebo. The analyses of TCR breadth and depth may have understated the size of total T cell responses.

Measured with immunoSEQ multiplex PCR; TCRdb has only the in-frame clones, and not every one. The table includes 180,000 or so clones, around 88% detected once. Points on this clone: Its antigen is not known.

The CDR3 totals 15 residues. V was clipped by 4 bases and J by 3 bases; unmatched bases: 7. The V gene's germline CDR1 is WNHNN and CDR2 SYGVQD (reference sequence). The source is a human donor who had recovered from COVID-19. The chain joins TRBV10-1 to TRBJ2-7; 9 bases match TRBD2. This specimen was peripheral blood, taken after recovery from COVID-19. In nucleotides, the CDR3 is TGCGCCAGCAGTGGTGGGCTAGCGGGGAACTACGAGCAGTACTTC. Translation gives CASSGGLAGNYEQYF.